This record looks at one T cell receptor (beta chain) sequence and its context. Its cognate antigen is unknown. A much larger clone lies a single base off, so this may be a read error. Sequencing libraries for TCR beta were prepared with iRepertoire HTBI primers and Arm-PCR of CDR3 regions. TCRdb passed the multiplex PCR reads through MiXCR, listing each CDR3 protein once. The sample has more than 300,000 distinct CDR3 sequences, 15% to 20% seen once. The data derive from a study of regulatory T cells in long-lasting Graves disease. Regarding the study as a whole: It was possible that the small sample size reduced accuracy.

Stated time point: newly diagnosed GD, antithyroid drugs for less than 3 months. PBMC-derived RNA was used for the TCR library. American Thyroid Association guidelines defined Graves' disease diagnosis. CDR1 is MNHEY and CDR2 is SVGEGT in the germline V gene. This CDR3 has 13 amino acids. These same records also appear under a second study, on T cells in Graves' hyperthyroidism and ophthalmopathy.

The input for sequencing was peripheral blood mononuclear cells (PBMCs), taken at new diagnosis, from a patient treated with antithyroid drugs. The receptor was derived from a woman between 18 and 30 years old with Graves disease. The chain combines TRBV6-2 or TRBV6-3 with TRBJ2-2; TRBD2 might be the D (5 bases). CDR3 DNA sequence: TGTGCCAGCAGTGACGGGAACACCGGGGAGCTGTCTTTT. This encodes CASSDGNTGELSF.